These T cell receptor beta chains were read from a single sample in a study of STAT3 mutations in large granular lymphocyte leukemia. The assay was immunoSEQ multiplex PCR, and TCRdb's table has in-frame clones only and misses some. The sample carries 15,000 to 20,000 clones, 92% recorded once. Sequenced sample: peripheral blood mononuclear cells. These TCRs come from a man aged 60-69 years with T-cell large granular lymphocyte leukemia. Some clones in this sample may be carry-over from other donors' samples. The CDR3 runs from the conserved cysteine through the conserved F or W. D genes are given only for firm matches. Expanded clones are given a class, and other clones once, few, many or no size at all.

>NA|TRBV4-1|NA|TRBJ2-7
CASSQDRISWKYF
TGCGCCAGCAGCCAAGATAGAATCTCTTGGAAGTACTTC
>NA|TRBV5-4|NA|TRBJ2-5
CASSLLGNQETQYF
TGTGCCAGCAGCTTGTTAGGCAACCAAGAGACCCAGTACTTC
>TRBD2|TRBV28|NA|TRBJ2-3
CASRPYSGTSGKGADTQYF
TGTGCCAGCAGACCATATTCGGGGACTAGCGGGAAAGGCGCAGATACGCAGTATTTT
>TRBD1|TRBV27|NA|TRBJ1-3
CASSSDRGSGNTIYF
TGTGCCAGCAGTTCGGACAGGGGAAGTGGAAACACCATATATTTT
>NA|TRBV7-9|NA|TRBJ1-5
CASSPGGNNQPQHF
TGTGCCAGCAGCCCCGGAGGGAACAATCAGCCCCAGCATTTT
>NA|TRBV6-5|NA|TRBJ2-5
CASSPLIGEETQYF
TGTGCCAGCAGTCCTCTGATCGGTGAAGAGACCCAGTACTTC
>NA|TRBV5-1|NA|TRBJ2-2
CASSFQATNTGELFF
TGCGCCAGCAGCTTCCAGGCAACGAACACCGGGGAGCTGTTTTTT
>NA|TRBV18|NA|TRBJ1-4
CASSPNQGSEKLFF
TGTGCCAGCTCACCAAATCAGGGAAGTGAAAAACTGTTTTTT
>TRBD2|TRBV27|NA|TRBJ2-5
CASRGLAVQETQYF
TGTGCCAGCAGGGGACTAGCGGTACAAGAGACCCAGTACTTC
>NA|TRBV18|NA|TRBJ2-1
CASSRGLYNEQFF
TGTGCCAGCTCACGGGGACTGTACAATGAGCAGTTCTTC
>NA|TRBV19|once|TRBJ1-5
CASSVSSAQHF
TGTGCCAGTAGCGTCTCCTCGGCCCAGCATTTT
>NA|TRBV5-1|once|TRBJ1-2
CASSREGSDYGYTF
TGCGCCAGCAGTCGAGAGGGATCGGACTATGGCTACACCTTC
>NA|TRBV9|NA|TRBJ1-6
CASSVDGSRSYNSPLHF
TGTGCCAGCAGCGTAGATGGGTCCCGCTCCTATAATTCACCCCTCCACTTT
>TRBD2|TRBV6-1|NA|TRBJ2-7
CASTRTSGPYEQYF
TGTGCCAGCACTAGGACTAGCGGCCCCTACGAGCAGTACTTC
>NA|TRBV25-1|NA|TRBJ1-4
CASSVGARGEKLFF
TGTGCCAGCAGTGTCGGAGCCAGGGGTGAAAAACTGTTTTTT
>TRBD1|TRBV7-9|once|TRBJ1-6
CASSASGTASSPLHF
TGTGCCAGCAGCGCCTCCGGGACAGCGTCTTCACCCCTCCACTTT
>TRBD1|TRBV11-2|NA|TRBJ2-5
CASSPRGTGGETQYF
TGTGCCAGCAGCCCAAGGGGGACAGGGGGAGAGACCCAGTACTTC
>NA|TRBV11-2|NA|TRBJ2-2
CASSSRGAFSNTGELFF
TGTGCCAGCAGCTCACGGGGGGCGTTTTCGAACACCGGGGAGCTGTTTTTT
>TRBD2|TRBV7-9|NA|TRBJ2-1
CASSLWLAGSYNEQFF
TGTGCCAGCAGCTTATGGCTAGCGGGGTCCTACAATGAGCAGTTCTTC
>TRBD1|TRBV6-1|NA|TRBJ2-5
CASPARDSSQETQYF
TGTGCCAGCCCGGCCCGGGACAGTTCCCAAGAGACCCAGTACTTC
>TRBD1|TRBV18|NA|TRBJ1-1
CASSPNRGGLNTEAFF
TGTGCCAGCTCACCAAACAGGGGGGGATTGAACACTGAAGCTTTCTTT
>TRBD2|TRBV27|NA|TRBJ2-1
CASSPTAGGNNEQFF
TGTGCCAGCAGTCCAACAGCGGGAGGGAACAATGAGCAGTTCTTC
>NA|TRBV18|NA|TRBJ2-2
CASSTGLRGNTGELFF
TGTGCCAGCTCCACCGGGCTCCGAGGGAACACCGGGGAGCTGTTTTTT
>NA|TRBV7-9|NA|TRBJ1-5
CASSFPGTNQPQHF
TGTGCCAGCAGCTTTCCAGGGACCAATCAGCCCCAGCATTTT
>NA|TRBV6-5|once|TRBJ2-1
CASSYSTASSYNEQFF
TGTGCCAGCAGTTACTCGACCGCTAGCTCCTACAATGAGCAGTTCTTC
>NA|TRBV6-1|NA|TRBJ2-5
CATGAGETQYF
TGTGCCACCGGCGCAGGGGAGACCCAGTACTTC
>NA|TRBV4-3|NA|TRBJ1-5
CASSQVLDGGNQPQHF
TGCGCCAGCAGCCAAGTTCTGGACGGGGGAAATCAGCCCCAGCATTTT
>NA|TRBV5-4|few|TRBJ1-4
CASSIGQINEKLFF
TGTGCCAGCAGCATCGGACAGATTAATGAAAAACTGTTTTTT
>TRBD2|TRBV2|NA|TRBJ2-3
CASSGGAGDTDTQYF
TGTGCCAGCTCCGGTGGAGCGGGGGACACAGATACGCAGTATTTT
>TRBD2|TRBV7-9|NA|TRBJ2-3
CASSTILAAGGTDTQYF
TGTGCCAGCAGCACAATTTTAGCGGCGGGAGGCACAGATACGCAGTATTTT
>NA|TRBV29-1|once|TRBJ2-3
CSVVKRGPLTDTQYF
TGCAGCGTTGTTAAAAGGGGACCACTCACAGATACGCAGTATTTT
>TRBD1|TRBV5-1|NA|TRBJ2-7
CASSLGGTGGGYEQYF
TGCGCCAGCAGCTTGGGGGGTACAGGGGGCGGCTACGAGCAGTACTTC
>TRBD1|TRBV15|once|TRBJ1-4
CATARGDEKLFF
TGTGCCACCGCCAGGGGGGATGAAAAACTGTTTTTT